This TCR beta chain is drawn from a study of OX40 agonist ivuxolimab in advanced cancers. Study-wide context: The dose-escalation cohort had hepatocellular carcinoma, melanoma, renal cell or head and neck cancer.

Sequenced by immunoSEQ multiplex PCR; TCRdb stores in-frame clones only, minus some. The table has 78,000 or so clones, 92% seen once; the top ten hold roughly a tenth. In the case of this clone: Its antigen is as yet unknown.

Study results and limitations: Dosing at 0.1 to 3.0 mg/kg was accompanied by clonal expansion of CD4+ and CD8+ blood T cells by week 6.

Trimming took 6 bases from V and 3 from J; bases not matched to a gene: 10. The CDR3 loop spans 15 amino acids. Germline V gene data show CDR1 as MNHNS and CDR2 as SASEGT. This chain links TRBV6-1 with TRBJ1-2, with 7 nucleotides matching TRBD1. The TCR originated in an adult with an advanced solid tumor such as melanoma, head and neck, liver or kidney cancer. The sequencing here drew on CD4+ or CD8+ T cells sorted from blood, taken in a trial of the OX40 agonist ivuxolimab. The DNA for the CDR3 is TGTGCCAGCAGCACCCTTTCCGGGACAGACTATGGCTACACCTTC. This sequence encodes CASSTLSGTDYGYTF.